Presented here are 28 T cell receptor beta chains from one specimen sequenced in a study of blood T cells in healthy people across ages. It was with a sample-barcoded 5' primer and a J-beta primer mix that a second PCR of about 6 to 12 cycles was run. TCRdb itself ran the 5' RACE reads through MiXCR, one entry per CDR3 protein. The table lists approximately 790,000 distinct CDR3 sequences, around 68% of them singletons, with about 27% in the top ten. The sequencing sample was made of blood. These receptors originate from a man aged 30-40 years in good health.

This chain links TRBV6-5 with TRBJ1-1; no clear D gene. The CDR3 is made up of 13 amino acids. CDR1 is MNHEY and CDR2 is SVGAGI in the germline V gene. The V gene lost 2 bases and the J gene lost 2 bases, with 6 bases spanning the gap. The CDR3 bases are TGTGCCAGCAGTTACGAGGAAAACACTGAAGCTTTCTTT. It specifies CASSYEENTEAFF.

This sequence joins TRBV27 and TRBJ2-1; TRBD2 is a possible D gene (6 bases). The V end was cut by 6 bases, the J end by 2 bases, with 14 bases between. The germline V gene encodes CDR1 MNHEY and CDR2 SMNVEV (reference sequence). CDR3 length: 15 amino acids. The CDR3 sequence: CASSLEGMPYNEQFF. Written as DNA, the CDR3 is TGTGCCAGCAGCTTGGAGGGCATGCCCTACAATGAGCAGTTCTTC.

This clonotype was counted a single time. The rearrangement joins TRBV15 to TRBJ2-7, with a possible D match to TRBD2 (5 bases). CDR3 size: 15 residues. Germline V lookup: CDR1 LNHNV, CDR2 YYDKDF (reference sequence). Trimming stripped 2 bases from V and 6 bases from J, with 17 bases between. In DNA, the CDR3 is TGTGCCACCAGCAGATACCCAAGCGGAGTTGGCGAGCAGTACTTC. Amino acids: CATSRYPSGVGEQYF.

This clonotype came up a few times. V and J are TRBV11-1 and TRBJ1-1; no clear D. V was trimmed by 5 bases and J by 3 bases, leaving 10 bases between them. Germline V gene data show CDR1 as SGHAT and CDR2 as FQDESV (reference sequence). This CDR3 is 13 amino acids long. CDR3 DNA sequence: TGTGCCAGCAGCCGAGCGGTCGACACTGAAGCTTTCTTT. It translates to CASSRAVDTEAFF.

The rearrangement links TRBV9 to TRBJ2-2; 12 bases line up with TRBD1. V dropped 4 bases and J dropped 5; count of bases not matched to a gene: 6. Germline V lookup: CDR1 SGDLS, CDR2 YYNGEE. CDR3 length: 16 residues. This chain's CDR3 is CASSPRDRGQTGELFF. Here the CDR3 DNA reads TGTGCCAGCAGCCCCCGGGACAGGGGGCAAACCGGGGAGCTGTTTTTT.

On this clonotype itself: The junction does not match germline at one end; this may be a read error. This chain connects TRBV28 to TRBJ1-5, with a weak D call TRBD1 (6 bases). CDR1 and CDR2 (germline): MDHEN, SYDVKM. The length of the CDR3 is 17 residues. DNA of the CDR3: TGTGTCAGCATGAGGGGACGGGGGGCGCGGAGCAATCAGCCCCAGCATTTT. Its protein is CVSMRGRGARSNQPQHF.

The rearrangement uses TRBV29-1 and TRBJ2-3, with D possibly being TRBD1 (6 bases). The CDR3 is 13 amino acids. Germline CDR1 and CDR2: SQVTM and ANQGSEA. Trimming shortened V by 5 bases and J by 3 bases, and 12 bases separated the two germline ends. In DNA, the CDR3 is TGCAGCGTTCAGGGACATTGGACAGATACGCAGTATTTT. Translated, it gives CSVQGHWTDTQYF.

V gene TRBV7-6 combines with J gene TRBJ2-1; 11 nucleotides match TRBD2. The CDR3 is 16 residues long. Germline values: CDR1 SGHVS, CDR2 FNYEAQ. The trim removed 5 bases at V and 3 bases at J, leaving 6 bases unmatched. DNA for the CDR3: TGTGCCAGCAGCAAGACTAGCGGGGAACTCTACAATGAGCAGTTCTTC. This translates into CASSKTSGELYNEQFF.

V usage is TRBV5-1 and J usage is TRBJ2-1; 10 nucleotides match TRBD1. The CDR3 runs 18 residues. After removal of 2 bases from V and 5 bases from J, the junction contained 13 bases not matched to a gene. Germline V gene lookup returns CDR1 SGHRS and CDR2 YFSETQ. Here the CDR3 DNA reads TGCGCCAGCAGCTTCCTCCGGGACAGGGGCTGGGGCAACAATGAGCAGTTCTTC. This translates into CASSFLRDRGWGNNEQFF.

The genes are TRBV10-3 and TRBJ1-6; no reliable D call. CDR3 length equals 15 residues. The germline gives CDR1 ENHRY, CDR2 SYGVKD. Trimming left V 4 bases short and J 5 bases short, with 12 bases between. CDR3 residues: CAISAQAGDNSPLHF. The CDR3 region has the DNA TGTGCCATCAGTGCCCAAGCGGGTGATAATTCACCCCTCCACTTT.

The chain has TRBV6-1 and TRBJ2-5, with 7 bases matching TRBD2. The trim removed 2 bases at V and 0 bases at J, leaving 3 bases unmatched. Germline CDR1 MNHNS, CDR2 SASEGT. The CDR3 covers 15 residues. The CDR3 here is CASSETLADQETQYF. The CDR3 DNA is TGTGCCAGCAGTGAAACGCTAGCGGACCAAGAGACCCAGTACTTC.

V gene TRBV2 combines with J gene TRBJ1-6; unclear D gene. Trimming took 1 base from V and 9 from J, leaving 7 bases between them. The CDR3 runs to 13 residues. Germline CDR1 and CDR2: SNHLY and FYNNEI. CDR3 in amino acids: CASSEDRTSPLHF. CDR3 bases: TGTGCCAGCAGTGAAGATCGTACTTCACCCCTCCACTTT.

The genes are TRBV11-2 and TRBJ2-7; the D is unclear. Germline CDR1 is SGHAT and CDR2 is FQNNGV. Trimming removed 0 bases from V and 5 bases from J, with 8 bases in between. The CDR3 runs to 13 residues. The CDR3 region has the DNA TGTGCCAGCAGCTTAGAAGTGGTCGACGAGCAGTACTTC. Translating gives CASSLEVVDEQYF.

V gene TRBV20-1 combines with J gene TRBJ2-6; 9 positions agree with TRBD1. This CDR3 has 16 amino acids. Per the germline V gene, CDR1 is DFQATT and CDR2 is SNEGSKA (reference sequence). Trimming removed 1 base from V and 2 bases from J; junction bases left unmatched: 3. DNA of the CDR3: TGCAGTGCTAGAGGGGACAGGGTAGCTGGGGCCAACGTCCTGACTTTC. Its protein is CSARGDRVAGANVLTF.

This rearrangement joins TRBV15 to TRBJ2-5; 12 nucleotides agree with TRBD2. J lost 7 bases, V lost 8 bases, and 8 bases had no gene match. Germline V CDR1 and CDR2: LNHNV, YYDKDF (reference sequence). This CDR3 has 14 amino acids. CDR3 loop: CATQGLAGLGTQYF. The CDR3 nucleotides are TGTGCCACCCAAGGACTAGCGGGGTTAGGGACCCAGTACTTC.

The V and J genes are TRBV12-3 or TRBV12-4 and TRBJ2-7; tentative D call: TRBD1 (5 bases). With 5 bases removed from V and 5 bases from J, the gap between germline ends came to 19 bases. The CDR3 runs to 15 residues. The CDR3 region has the DNA TGTGCCAGCAGTGCCCGAACAGGTCCGGGTAACGAGCAGTACTTC. This codes for CASSARTGPGNEQYF.

This clonotype came up a few times. The chain employs TRBV29-1 and TRBJ2-7; D is tentatively TRBD1 or TRBD2 (5 bases each). V was clipped by 5 bases and J by 6 bases, with 14 bases between them. Germline CDR1 reads SQVTM; CDR2 reads ANQGSEA. The CDR3 is 12 residues long. The CDR3 sequence: CSVNNRRSEQYF. CDR3 DNA sequence: TGCAGCGTTAACAACAGGAGGAGCGAGCAGTACTTC.

This chain uses TRBV20-1 with TRBJ1-2; D perhaps matches TRBD1 (5 bases). This CDR3 has 11 residues. Germline V gene sequence: CDR1 DFQATT, CDR2 SNEGSKA (reference sequence). Trimming removed 3 bases at V and 8 bases at J, with 10 bases between. DNA of the CDR3: TGCAGTGCTAGGAGGGACGCGGGCTACACCTTC. It codes for CSARRDAGYTF.

The V call is TRBV4-2, the J call TRBJ1-1; D gene uncertain. V lost 2 bases and J 1 base, leaving 17 bases between the germline ends. CDR1 LGHNA and CDR2 YNFKEQ come from the germline V gene. CDR3 length: 17 amino acids. CDR3 sequence: CASSQPPAQTANTEAFF. DNA for the CDR3: TGTGCCAGCAGCCAACCCCCGGCCCAGACGGCGAACACTGAAGCTTTCTTT.

The chain couples TRBV7-2 to TRBJ2-1, with D perhaps matching TRBD1 (5 bases). The CDR3 contains 16 residues. CDR1 SGHTA and CDR2 FQGNSA come from the germline V gene. The V end lost 1 base, the J end lost 1 base, and 11 bases lay between the germline ends. This CDR3 reads CASSLEGVRSYNEQFF. Here the CDR3 DNA reads TGTGCCAGCAGCTTAGAAGGGGTTCGGTCCTACAATGAGCAGTTCTTC.

This chain links TRBV7-3 with TRBJ2-5; D might be TRBD2 (6 bases). CDR3 length equals 13 residues. Trimming took 4 bases from V and 3 from J, leaving 9 bases between them. The germline V gene encodes CDR1 SGHTA and CDR2 FQGTGA. CDR3 protein: CASSSGVEETQYF. The CDR3 DNA is TGTGCCAGCAGCTCGGGAGTCGAAGAGACCCAGTACTTC.

This clonotype appeared many times. This chain links TRBV7-2 with TRBJ2-5; a possible D gene is TRBD2 (5 bases). In germline, CDR1 is SGHTA, CDR2 FQGNSA. This CDR3 spans 14 amino acids. Trimming left V 6 bases short and J 2 bases short, with 13 bases between. CDR3 amino acids: CASSITGGQETQYF. The CDR3, as DNA: TGTGCCAGCAGTATAACTGGAGGTCAAGAGACCCAGTACTTC.

This clonotype was counted at least ten times. This chain uses TRBV12-3 or TRBV12-4 with TRBJ2-7; D uncertain. V was trimmed by 4 bases and J by 5 bases, leaving 9 bases between them. The CDR3 is 12 residues long. The CDR3 sequence: CASSSAVHEQYF. As DNA, the CDR3 is TGTGCCAGCAGTTCCGCCGTTCACGAGCAGTACTTC.

This sequence joins TRBV4-2 and TRBJ2-3, with 11 bases matching TRBD1. Germline V lookup: CDR1 LGHNA, CDR2 YNFKEQ. The V gene end was trimmed by 3 bases and the J gene end by 3 bases; junction bases not matched to a gene: 5. The CDR3 has 16 residues. The CDR3 nucleotides are TGTGCCAGCAGCCAGGACCGGGACAGGGGGACAGATACGCAGTATTTT. It specifies CASSQDRDRGTDTQYF.

In this sample, this clonotype turned up once. The chain couples TRBV6-5 to TRBJ2-1; 9 nucleotides align to TRBD1. Germline loops: CDR1 MNHEY, CDR2 SVGAGI. V lost 8 bases, J lost 4 bases, and 9 bases stayed unmatched. The CDR3 runs 15 residues. This chain's CDR3 is CASGRWDRVYNEQFF. CDR3 coding DNA: TGTGCCAGCGGCCGGTGGGACAGGGTTTACAATGAGCAGTTCTTC.

The V and J genes are TRBV7-2 and TRBJ2-1, with TRBD2 matching 8 bases. This CDR3 has 17 residues. J gave up 5 bases and V 5 bases, and 14 bases lay outside the gene matches. Germline values: CDR1 SGHTA, CDR2 FQGNSA. CDR3 bases: TGTGCCAGCAGCGTCGTCCGACTAAGCGGGGGAAACAATGAGCAGTTCTTC. Translation: CASSVVRLSGGNNEQFF.

The rearrangement links TRBV7-2 to TRBJ2-3, with D possibly being TRBD1 (6 bases). The V and J ends lost 3 bases and 1 base respectively, with 14 bases between them. The CDR3 has 16 amino acids. The V gene's germline CDR1 is SGHTA and CDR2 FQGNSA. The CDR3 loop is CASSFQGTIGTDTQYF. CDR3 nucleotide sequence: TGTGCCAGCAGCTTCCAGGGGACCATTGGCACAGATACGCAGTATTTT.

This clonotype was counted between two and nine times. V and J are TRBV12-3 or TRBV12-4 and TRBJ2-5, with unresolved D. CDR3 length: 16 amino acids. V gave up 5 bases and J gave up 1 base, with 17 bases separating them. The CDR3 is CASSPQARLLQETQYF. The CDR3 coding sequence is TGTGCCAGCAGTCCCCAGGCCAGGTTACTCCAAGAGACCCAGTACTTC.